This TCR beta chain emerged from a study of human T cells and chemical hapten exposure (dated by TCRdb to the early 2020s). Describing the broader study: For sensitization, 2% DPC in acetone was applied to a 2 cm by 2 cm area of upper inner arm skin. Throughout the approximately 25-week study period, patients were also given weekly therapeutic DPC doses on the scalp. Patch testing was done on the upper back using Finn chambers containing 0.01% DPC, and results were scored after 6 days according to International Contact Dermatitis Research Group standards. Alopecia areata with under or over 50% scalp involvement, alopecia totalis and alopecia universalis were represented in the patient cohort, which was mostly female. The libraries were sequenced as a pool, and the TCR yield per sample differed mostly because of small variations in library volumes within the pool. Peripheral blood TCR repertoire changes were tracked in vivo in alopecia patients during primary and secondary sensitization to the hapten diphenylcyclopropenone (DPC). Patient blood was sampled pre-sensitization (week 0) and at 2, 6 and about 24 weeks after DPC sensitization. For TCR sequencing, blood came from about 28 alopecia patients at anywhere from one to four time points (pre-sensitization, 2, 6 and 24 weeks).

V is pared back by 4 bases and J by 4 bases, with 16 bases lying between the germline termini. CDR1 and CDR2 (LGHNA, YSLEER) derive from the germline V gene. From the cysteine through the phenylalanine, the CDR3 covers 15 amino acids. CDR3 DNA is the only sequence kept; it has 45 bases, read in frame from the first base. The sample's time point, from its label and the paper: pre-sensitization, week 0. The meaning of the sample's treatment or condition label: therapeutic diphenylcyclopropenone sensitization with weekly scalp DPC. At every patch-test visit, the blood draw took place before the patch test was put on. Patients were eligible if aged 18 to 70, diagnosed with alopecia and judged suitable for DPC therapy, and pregnant patients were excluded. Total RNA was extracted from unfractionated whole blood collected in Tempus Blood RNA tubes. General findings and caveats noted by the study authors: A positive correlation was found between the number of PT1 expanded TCRs and patch test score, with significance reached at thresholds 8, 16 and 32 but not 4. Repeated subsampling changed both the strength of the expansion versus patch-test correlation and the threshold at which that correlation became significant. DPC sensitization did not change how many TCRs were above 1 in 1000 frequency, and no evidence was found of alterations in global repertoire structure. Alopecia, a presumed autoimmune disease, was present in all patients, so the immune response of the patients might differ from that of healthy individuals. Expanded TCRs formed significantly more large CDR3 similarity clusters than pre-sensitization or healthy control sets, consistent with antigen-driven responses.

In the case of this clonotype: There is no known antigen for this receptor. No much larger clonotype is one base removed from it; base qualities were not supplied.

Libraries were built with RACE. Sequencing relied on a NextSeq 500. Library preparation attached unique molecular identifiers to individual cDNA molecules for quantitative, reproducible TCR counting. For every blood RNA sample, sequencing covered both the TCR alpha and TCR beta chains. The paper's data handling went like this. Samples had a median of roughly 91,000 TCRs, with a range from roughly 20,000 to 690,600. V, J and CDR3 annotation of the TCR reads was carried out using the Decombinator software suite. Every sample was subsampled to the same number of TCRs (28,000) for the PS versus PT1 abundance plots. Expanded TCRs were defined as absent before sensitization and observed at least eight times at the 2-week time point. TCRdb trimmed the raw reads at Q25, called clones with MiXCR and kept productive beta chains. Each CDR3 protein appears once, grouped with its most common genes and DNA. It is TCRdb's table, rather than the study itself, that gives the V and J calls and clone size. Recorded for this sample are a few hundred thousand distinct CDR3 sequences; approximately 5.8% of them occurred a single time. The ten largest clones capture about 8.7% of the sample.

The receptor was isolated from a woman aged 18-30 years with alopecia areata. Some clones in this sample may be carry-over from other donors' samples. The source material was whole blood, sampled in connection with sensitization to the hapten diphenylcyclopropenone (DPC). The receptor chain draws on TRBV4-3 and TRBJ1-2; the best D guess is TRBD1, with 5 bases matching. The CDR3 reads CASSPEAGGGYGYTF. The nucleotide sequence is given as TGCGCCAGCAGCCCCGAGGCGGGGGGGGGCTATGGCTACACCTTC.